The clone carrying this T cell receptor (beta chain) was found a few times. These data originate in a study of blood T cell repertoires in COVID-19. Turning to the study itself: T cells, B-cell-depleted T cells, or PBMCs provided the cDNA or gDNA that served as material.

From germline, CDR1 is MGHDK and CDR2 SYGVNS. The CDR3 length is 17 residues. V lost 3 bases and J lost 6; bases outside the gene matches: 10. The assay was immunoSEQ multiplex PCR, and TCRdb's table has in-frame clones only and misses some. The sample lists hundreds of thousands of clones, approximately 85% occurring once. The chain recombines TRBV25-1 with TRBJ2-2; the match to TRBD2 covers 10 bases. The sequence was collected from a man over 45 with active or convalescent COVID-19. Input material: peripheral blood. CDR3 in amino acids: CASSEPAGGPGAGELFF. The CDR3 DNA sequence: TGTGCCAGCAGTGAGCCAGCGGGAGGGCCGGGTGCCGGGGAGCTGTTTTTT.